The 15 T cell receptor beta chains below all came from one sample that was sequenced in a study of control samples from healthy donors and cancer patients (dated by TCRdb to the early 2020s). The library relied on the immunoSEQ multiplex PCR assay. This immuneACCESS table, as held by TCRdb, lists in-frame sequences with V and J called but not all clones. Of the missing ones, under half trace to an unresolved V gene in checked studies; the others have no known cause. In this sample the table shows about 190,000 clones, 90% to 95% of which occur a single time. The top ten hold 1.8% of the sample. Sequenced input: blood. These receptor sequences come from a man aged 25-40 years in good health.

The rearrangement uses TRBV2 and TRBJ2-4, with D hard to call. Trimming pared 1 base from V and 1 base from J, leaving 11 bases between. Per germline, CDR1 SNHLY and CDR2 FYNNEI. The CDR3 loop spans 16 amino acids. The CDR3 reads CASSEGEVGAKNIQYF. CDR3 DNA: TGTGCCAGCAGTGAAGGCGAGGTGGGGGCCAAAAACATTCAGTACTTC.

The rearrangement links TRBV10-1 to TRBJ2-3; 9 bases fit TRBD1. The CDR3 has 14 residues. CDR1 is WNHNN, CDR2 SYGVQD, per germline (reference sequence). Losses at the gene ends were 4 bases for V and 11 bases for J; bases not matched to a gene: 10. Written as DNA, the CDR3 is TGCGCCAGCAGTGGCGGACAGGGGAGGATAAGGCAGTATTTT. Its translation is CASSGGQGRIRQYF.

As for this clone: Other DNA sequences of this sample code for an identical CDR3. The chain couples TRBV5-1 to TRBJ1-1, with TRBD1 identical over 9 bases. Germline-derived CDR1 and CDR2 are SGHRS and YFSETQ. The CDR3 contains 15 residues. Trimming took 3 bases from V and 0 from J; bases not matched to a gene: 3. Here the CDR3 reads CASSSGTGLNTEAFF. In DNA, the CDR3 is TGCGCCAGCAGCTCAGGGACAGGGCTGAACACTGAAGCTTTCTTT.

The chain is built from TRBV18 and TRBJ1-4, with 7 bases identical to TRBD1. Germline V gene sequence: CDR1 KGHSH, CDR2 LQKENI. The CDR3 covers 13 residues. V lost 6 bases, J lost 8 bases, and 6 bases stayed unmatched. Here the CDR3 reads CASSTGTGEKLFF. Written as DNA, the CDR3 is TGTGCCAGCTCGACAGGGACGGGAGAAAAACTGTTTTTT. The full variable domain, with the rest looked up from reference TRBV18 and TRBJ1-4, is NAGVMQNPRHLVRRRGQEARLRCSPMKGHSHVYWYRQLPEEGLKFMVYLQKENIIDESGMPKERFSAEFPKEGPSILRIQQVVRGDSAAYFCASSTGTGEKLFFGSGTQLSVL.

The CDR3 region has the DNA TGTGCCAGCAGCCCCAAACAGGGAGGGGGCTACACCTTC. It is translated as CASSPKQGGGYTF. The rearrangement links TRBV7-9 to TRBJ1-2, with a weak D call TRBD1 (6 bases). Germline V CDR1 and CDR2: SEHNR, FQNEAQ (reference sequence). CDR3 length: 13 amino acids. V was pared by 5 bases and J by 8 bases, with 15 bases between.

CDR3 in DNA: TGTGCCAGCAGCCCGCCATTAGCTCGGGGTTACAATGAGCAGTTCTTC. This sequence encodes CASSPPLARGYNEQFF. This chain connects TRBV3-1 (or the pseudogene TRBV3-2) to TRBJ2-1, with D possibly being TRBD2 (5 bases). V lost 4 bases and J lost 4, with 17 bases in between. This CDR3 region has 16 residues. Germline V gives CDR1 LGHDT, CDR2 YNNKEL (reference sequence).

This clone was counted once. V and J are TRBV6-5 and TRBJ2-7; 14 nucleotides line up with TRBD2. In germline, CDR1 is MNHEY, CDR2 SVGAGI. The CDR3 extends over 15 amino acids. With 6 bases clipped from V and 4 bases from J, the junction kept 5 bases outside the gene matches. CDR3 in amino acids: CASSPGTSGGYEQYF. CDR3 coding DNA: TGTGCCAGCAGCCCCGGGACTAGCGGGGGATACGAGCAGTACTTC.

The CDR3 loop is CATERLGSIRNEQYF. In nucleotides, the CDR3 is TGTGCCACCGAGAGACTAGGATCCATTAGGAACGAGCAGTACTTC. The genes are TRBV24-1 and TRBJ2-7; the D gene is possibly TRBD2 (6 bases). Germline CDR1 is KGHDR and CDR2 is SFDVKD. The V end was cut by 9 bases, the J end by 5 bases, with 22 bases between. The length of the CDR3 is 15 residues.

The V and J genes are TRBV2 and TRBJ1-1; D is ambiguous. From germline, CDR1 is SNHLY and CDR2 FYNNEI. The CDR3 has 13 residues. V gave up 4 bases and J gave up 1 base, with 7 bases separating them. CDR3 sequence (DNA): TGTGCCAGCAGTGTCTGGCAGAACACTGAAGCTTTCTTT. Translated, it gives CASSVWQNTEAFF.

The chain combines TRBV19 with TRBJ2-7; D is unresolved. CDR1 and CDR2 from the germline V gene are LNHDA and SQIVND (reference sequence). The V end lost 8 bases, the J end lost 6 bases, and 20 bases lay between the germline ends. The CDR3 extends over 14 amino acids. The CDR3 nucleotides read TGTGCCAGTTCCCACGGGCCACTTATTGGCGAGCAGTACTTC. Its translation: CASSHGPLIGEQYF.

The CDR3 loop reads CASSEHPRRGEQYF. The CDR3 DNA reads TGTGCCAGCAGTGAACACCCTAGGCGGGGCGAGCAGTACTTC. The chain recombines TRBV2 with TRBJ2-7; the D gene is possibly TRBD2 (6 bases). The CDR3 totals 14 residues. The germline V gene has CDR1 SNHLY and CDR2 FYNNEI. With 2 bases removed from V and 6 bases from J, the gap between germline ends came to 14 bases. Full variable domain (remainder filled in from reference TRBV2 and TRBJ2-7): EPEVTQTPSHQVTQMGQEVILRCVPISNHLYFYWYRQILGQKVEFLVSFYNNEISEKSEIFDDQFSVERPDGSNFTLKIRSTKLEDSAMYFCASSEHPRRGEQYFGPGTRLTVT.

This clone was observed a handful of times. The gene calls are TRBV2 and TRBJ2-7; the match to TRBD2 covers 12 bases. Germline V gives CDR1 SNHLY, CDR2 FYNNEI. The ends lost 4 bases at V and 6 bases at J; junction bases unmatched: 10. The CDR3 runs 16 residues. CDR3 coding DNA: TGTGCCAGCAGTGCCTTCTATCTAGCGGGGGGGCCCGAGCAGTACTTC. Protein: CASSAFYLAGGPEQYF.

This clone has only a few counts. The gene calls are TRBV7-9 and TRBJ1-4; perhaps TRBD1 as D (6 bases). Per germline, CDR1 SEHNR and CDR2 FQNEAQ (reference sequence). This CDR3 contains 18 residues. V was trimmed by 1 base and J by 2 bases, leaving 17 bases between them. In nucleotides, the CDR3 is TGTGCCAGCAGCTTAGGATCGGTAGGGGGAAGGACTAATGAAAAACTGTTTTTT. Amino acids: CASSLGSVGGRTNEKLFF.

V gene TRBV7-9 combines with J gene TRBJ2-3; no definite D call. V lost 2 bases to trimming and J lost 13 bases, with 16 bases between them. This CDR3 is built from 13 residues. Germline loops: CDR1 SEHNR, CDR2 FQNEAQ (reference sequence). The CDR3 protein is CASSLSMIEVKYF. CDR3 sequence (DNA): TGTGCCAGCAGCTTAAGTATGATCGAGGTTAAGTATTTT.

The chain recombines TRBV24-1 with TRBJ1-1; no firm D call. The CDR3 spans 12 residues. V lost 5 bases and J lost 3, with 6 bases in between. Germline V CDR1 and CDR2: KGHDR, SFDVKD. The CDR3 sequence is CATSAADTEAFF. Written as DNA, the CDR3 is TGTGCCACCAGTGCTGCTGACACTGAAGCTTTCTTT.